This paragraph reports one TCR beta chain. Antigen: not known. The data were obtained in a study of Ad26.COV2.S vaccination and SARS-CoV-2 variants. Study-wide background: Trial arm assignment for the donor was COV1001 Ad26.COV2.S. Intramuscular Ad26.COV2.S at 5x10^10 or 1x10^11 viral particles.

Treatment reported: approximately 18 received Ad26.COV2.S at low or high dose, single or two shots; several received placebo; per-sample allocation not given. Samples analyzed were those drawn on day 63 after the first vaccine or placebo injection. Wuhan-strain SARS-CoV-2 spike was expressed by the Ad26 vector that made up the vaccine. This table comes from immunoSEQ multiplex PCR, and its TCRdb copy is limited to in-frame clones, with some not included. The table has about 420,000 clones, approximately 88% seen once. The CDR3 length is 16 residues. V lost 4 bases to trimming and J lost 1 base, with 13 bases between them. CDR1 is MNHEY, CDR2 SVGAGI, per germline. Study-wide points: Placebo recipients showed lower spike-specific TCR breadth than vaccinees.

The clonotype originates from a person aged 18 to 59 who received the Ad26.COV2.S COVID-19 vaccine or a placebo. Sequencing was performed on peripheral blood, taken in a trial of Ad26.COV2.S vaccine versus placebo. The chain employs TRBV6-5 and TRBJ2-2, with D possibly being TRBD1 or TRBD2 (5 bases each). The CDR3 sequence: CASSWNRDQNTGELFF. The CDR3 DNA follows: TGTGCCAGCAGTTGGAACCGGGACCAGAACACCGGGGAGCTGTTTTTT.